In its sample, the clone carrying this TCR beta chain was seen many times. This sample is drawn from a study of regulatory T cells in long-lasting Graves disease. Construction of the TCR beta libraries employed iRepertoire HTBI primers in conjunction with Arm-PCR of CDR3 regions. MiXCR, run by TCRdb on the multiplex PCR reads, gives a single entry per CDR3 protein. The sample includes about 220,000 distinct CDR3 sequences, roughly a fifth of them seen just once. The time point is: newly diagnosed GD, antithyroid drugs for less than 3 months. Extracted RNA from PBMCs served as the source of the TCR library. Per the germline V gene, CDR1 is SGHAT and CDR2 is FQNNGV. Losses at the gene ends were 4 bases for V and 4 bases for J; bases not matched to a gene: 6. This CDR3 has 15 residues. These same records also appear under a second study, on T cells in Graves' hyperthyroidism and ophthalmopathy. That work adds: Patients between 18 and 65 years old had hyperthyroidism, newly diagnosed and lasting under 2 months. In the analysis, a 13 V-J model separated ophthalmopathy from stable hyperthyroidism.

V gene TRBV11-2 combines with J gene TRBJ2-3; TRBD1 agrees at 9 bases. The receptor was derived from a woman in her twenties or thirties with Graves disease. The material was peripheral blood mononuclear cells (PBMCs), obtained at new diagnosis, from a patient treated with antithyroid drugs. The CDR3, as DNA: TGTGCCAGCAGCTCTACAGGGGGCGAGCCAGATACGCAGTATTTT. This codes for CASSSTGGEPDTQYF.